The T cell receptor beta chain under discussion was sequenced for a study of blood T cell repertoires in COVID-19. Trimming pared 6 bases from V and 4 bases from J, leaving 10 bases between. This CDR3 is built from 13 residues. Generated by immunoSEQ multiplex PCR, the TCRdb table keeps only in-frame clones and is missing some. The profile shows 200,000 to 250,000 clones, about 87% of them singletons. Which cohort a participant joined came from the clinical history participants gave. Sequenced material: PBMCs or T cells enriched from blood (not recorded which). The V gene is TRBV12-3 or TRBV12-4, the J gene TRBJ1-5; no definite D call. This sequence was found in a woman in her 30s who had been exposed to COVID-19. CDR3 amino acids: CASSSGLNQPQHF. The CDR3 nucleotides read TGTGCCAGCAGCTCAGGTTTAAATCAGCCCCAGCATTTT.